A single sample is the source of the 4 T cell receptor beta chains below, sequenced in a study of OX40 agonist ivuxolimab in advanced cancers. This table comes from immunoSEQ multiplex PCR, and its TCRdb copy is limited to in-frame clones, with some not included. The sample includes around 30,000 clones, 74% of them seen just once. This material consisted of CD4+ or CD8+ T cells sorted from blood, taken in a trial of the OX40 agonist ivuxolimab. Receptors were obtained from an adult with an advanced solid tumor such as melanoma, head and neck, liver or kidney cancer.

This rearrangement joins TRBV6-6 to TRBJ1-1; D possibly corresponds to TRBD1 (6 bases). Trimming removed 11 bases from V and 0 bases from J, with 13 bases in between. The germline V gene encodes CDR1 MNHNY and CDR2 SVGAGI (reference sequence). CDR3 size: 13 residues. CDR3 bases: TGTGCCGTACGGGGACATCTGAACACTGAAGCTTTCTTT. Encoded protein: CAVRGHLNTEAFF.

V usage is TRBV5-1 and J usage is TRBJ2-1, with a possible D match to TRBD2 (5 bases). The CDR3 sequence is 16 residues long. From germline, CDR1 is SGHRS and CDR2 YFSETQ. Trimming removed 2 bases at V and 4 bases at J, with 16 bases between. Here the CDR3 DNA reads TGCGCCAGCAGCTTCGGTTCGCCGGGGAGTTACAATGAGCAGTTCTTC. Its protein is CASSFGSPGSYNEQFF.

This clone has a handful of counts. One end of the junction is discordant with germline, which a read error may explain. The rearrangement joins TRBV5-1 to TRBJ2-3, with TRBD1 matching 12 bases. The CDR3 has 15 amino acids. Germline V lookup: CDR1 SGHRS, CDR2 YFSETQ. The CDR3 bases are TGCGCCAGCAGTTTGGGACAGGGGGCTCCAGATACGCAGTATTTT. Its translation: CASSLGQGAPDTQYF.

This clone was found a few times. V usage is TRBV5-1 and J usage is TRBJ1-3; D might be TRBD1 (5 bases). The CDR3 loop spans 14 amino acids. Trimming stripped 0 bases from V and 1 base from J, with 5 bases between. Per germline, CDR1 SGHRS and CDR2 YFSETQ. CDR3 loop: CASSLEGSGNTIYF. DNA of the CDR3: TGCGCCAGCAGCTTGGAGGGGTCTGGAAACACCATATATTTT. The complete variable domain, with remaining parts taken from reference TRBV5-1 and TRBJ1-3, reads KAGVTQTPRYLIKTRGQQVTLSCSPISGHRSVSWYQQTPGQGLQFLFEYFSETQRNKGNFPGRFSGRQFSNSRSEMNVSTLELGDSALYLCASSLEGSGNTIYFGEGSWLTVV.